The clone carrying this T cell receptor (beta chain) was detected a few times. Its antigen is not known. The authors sorted CD4+ naive, central memory, regulatory and stem cell-like memory cells via CD45RO/CCR7/CD25/CD127/CD95/CD27. Sorting produced populations that all topped 98% purity. Germline-derived CDR1 and CDR2 are SEHNR and FQNEAQ (reference sequence). V lost 7 bases, J lost 6 bases, and 4 bases stayed unmatched. CDR3 length: 12 amino acids. The data stem from a study of beta chain features in type 1 diabetes. On the study more broadly: Age, gender, cell numbers and subset yield matched between patients and controls. Study results and caveats: Patients with type 1 diabetes showed fewer VDJ junction insertions and more deletions. Moderately but significantly shorter TCRB CDR3s were found in Type 1 diabetes patients in all four CD4+ subsets.

Reverse transcription of all isolated RNA meant that expressed TCRB transcripts were sequenced. Assay: immunoSEQ multiplex PCR; the TCRdb copy retains only in-frame clones and omits some. The sample holds over 200,000 clones, under 13% seen once. This chain links TRBV7-9 with TRBJ2-3; 7 bases fit TRBD2. The TCR sequence derives from a man aged 25 to 40 with type 1 diabetes. The sequencing input was naive CD4+ T cells from blood. The CDR3 spells CASKSREDTQYF. The CDR3 region has the DNA TGTGCCAGCAAGTCGCGGGAGGATACGCAGTATTTT.